Sequencing of this T cell receptor beta chain was carried out in a study of CD8 T cells in Susac syndrome (dated by TCRdb to between 2018 and 2020). Turning to the overall study: The study used repertoire sequencing to test whether antigen drove CD8+ T cell activation and differentiation in Susac syndrome.

RNA was extracted using the RNeasy kit, and about 0.5 to 1 ug of the RNA was reverse transcribed with random hexamers. The immunoSEQ multiplex PCR assay, which covers 54 Vbeta and 13 Jbeta segments, was used to amplify TCR beta CDR3 regions. To correct PCR amplification bias, a synthetic template baseline was used for both primer optimization and computational correction. On the study's bioinformatics: Reads were annotated to V, D and J genes according to IMGT and were analyzed with immunoSEQ Analyzer, with only productive sequences retained. Clonality was computed as one minus Shannon entropy normalized by log2 of the number of productive unique sequences. Public and private clones were assessed among the 100 most prevalent clones of each patient and control. Clones were defined as Susac-specific if absent from the healthy and MS cohorts, from around 1,000 published viral clones and from other ImmuneACCESS disease sequences. The public reads were reanalyzed by TCRdb: fastp trimming at Q25, MiXCR alignment, in-frame beta chains only. Merged by CDR3 protein, the rows form single entries marked with the most common genes and DNA. It is TCRdb's table, rather than the study itself, that gives the V and J calls and clone size. The sample table contains just over 300,000 distinct CDR3 sequences; only one count was recorded for about 91% of them. Roughly 0.07% of the sample is in the top ten clones.

As to this clonotype: Its specific antigen is unknown. No much larger clone exists at a distance of one base, and base qualities are not known.

Peripheral blood CD8+ and CD4+ T cells from healthy donors, Susac syndrome patients and multiple sclerosis patients were profiled by high-throughput TCR beta sequencing. The multiple sclerosis controls were treatment-naive patients who had stable or active relapsing-remitting disease and met the revised McDonald criteria. Bulk CD8+ and CD4+ T cells were purified magnetically by negative isolation, whereas CD8+ TEMRA cells were enriched by FACS. Blood was collected in EDTA tubes and processed within 24 hours, with PBMCs isolated through density gradient centrifugation. PBMCs intended for TCR sequencing were cryopreserved in liquid nitrogen and were subsequently thawed in a 37 degrees C water bath. The sorted or isolated CD4+, CD8+ and CD8+ TEMRA cells had a purity of 90% or higher. Broad study findings and their caveats: The number of individuals in the TCR sequencing and HLA analysis was acknowledged as relatively small.

The clonotype was recovered from a human donor with multiple sclerosis. Source material: CD4+ T cells from PBMCs.

The CDR3 here reads CASSYSVGSGYPGELFF. Read as DNA, the sequence is TGTGCCAGCAGTTATTCCGTGGGTAGCGGATACCCCGGGGAGCTGTTTTTT. The chain links TRBV6-9 with TRBJ2-2; the best D guess is TRBD2, with 6 bases matching. The germline V gene specifies MNHGY as CDR1 and SVAAGI as CDR2. Trimming takes 0 bases from V and 6 bases from J, and the germline ends sit 17 bases apart. The CDR3 contains 17 residues, cysteine and phenylalanine counted. The DNA shown is the 51-base CDR3, in frame from base 1.